This TCR beta chain was found in a study of CD8+ T cells in alopecia areata. Treatment here: oral pan-JAK inhibitor, 5-10 mg twice daily. Extracted RNA was reverse transcribed, and the resulting cDNA served as sequencing template. Method: immunoSEQ multiplex PCR; TCRdb's copy keeps in-frame clones and lacks some. Seen here are 150,000 to 200,000 clones, around 58% observed once, and the top ten hold 16%. This clone has a handful of counts. Other DNA sequences in this sample translate to the same CDR3. The CDR3 sequence is 11 residues long. V lost 6 bases and J lost 2, with 8 bases in between. Germline-derived CDR1 and CDR2 are SQVTM and ANQGSEA.

The TCR originated in a human donor with alopecia areata. The chain is built from TRBV29-1 and TRBJ2-7; TRBD1 might be the D (6 bases). The sequencing used CD4+ T cells sorted from blood, collected between weeks 55 and 65, from a patient treated with tofacitinib. CDR3 in DNA: TGCAGCGTGGGGGCCACCTACGAGCAGTACTTC. This codes for CSVGATYEQYF.